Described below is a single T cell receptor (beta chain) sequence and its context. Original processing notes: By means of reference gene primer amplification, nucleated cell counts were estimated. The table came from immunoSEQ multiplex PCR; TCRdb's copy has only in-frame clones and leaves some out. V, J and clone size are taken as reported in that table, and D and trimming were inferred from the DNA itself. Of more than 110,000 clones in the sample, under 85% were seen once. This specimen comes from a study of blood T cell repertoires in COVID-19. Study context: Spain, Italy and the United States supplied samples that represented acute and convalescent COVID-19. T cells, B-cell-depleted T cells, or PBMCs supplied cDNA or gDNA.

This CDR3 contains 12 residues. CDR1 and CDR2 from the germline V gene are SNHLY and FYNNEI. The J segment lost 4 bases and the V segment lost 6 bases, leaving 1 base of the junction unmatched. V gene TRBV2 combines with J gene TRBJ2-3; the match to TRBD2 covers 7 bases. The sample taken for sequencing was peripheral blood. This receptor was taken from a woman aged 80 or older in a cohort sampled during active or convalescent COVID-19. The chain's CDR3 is CASRGGADTQYF. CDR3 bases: TGTGCCAGCAGGGGGGGGGCAGATACGCAGTATTTT. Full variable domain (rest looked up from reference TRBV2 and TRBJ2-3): EPEVTQTPSHQVTQMGQEVILRCVPISNHLYFYWYRQILGQKVEFLVSFYNNEISEKSEIFDDQFSVERPDGSNFTLKIRSTKLEDSAMYFCASRGGADTQYFGPGTRLTVL.